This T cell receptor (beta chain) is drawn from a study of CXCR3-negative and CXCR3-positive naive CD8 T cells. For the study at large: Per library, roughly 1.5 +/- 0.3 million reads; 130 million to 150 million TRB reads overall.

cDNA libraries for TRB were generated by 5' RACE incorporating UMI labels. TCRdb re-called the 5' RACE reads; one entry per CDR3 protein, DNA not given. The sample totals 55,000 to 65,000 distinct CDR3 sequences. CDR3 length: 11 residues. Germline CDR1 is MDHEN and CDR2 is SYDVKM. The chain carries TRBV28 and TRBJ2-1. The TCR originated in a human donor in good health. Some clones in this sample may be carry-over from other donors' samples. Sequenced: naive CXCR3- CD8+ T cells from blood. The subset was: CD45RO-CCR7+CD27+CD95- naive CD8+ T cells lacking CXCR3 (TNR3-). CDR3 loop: CASRLSDEQFF.